This TCR beta chain was recovered during a study of shared clonotypes between healthy human individuals. The V gene end was trimmed by 0 bases and the J gene end by 6 bases; junction bases not matched to a gene: 8. The CDR3 length is 16 residues. Germline values: CDR1 MNHNY, CDR2 SVGAGI (reference sequence). Per the original methods: Without quality scores, immunoSEQ junctional reads could not be filtered like full-length reads. Measured with immunoSEQ multiplex PCR; TCRdb has only the in-frame clones, and not every one. The V and J calls and clone size come from that table; D and trimming were worked out from the DNA. Of about 2.4 million clones listed, around nine tenths were seen once; the top ten hold under 0.15%.

The receptor was isolated from a man aged 18 to 29 in good health. The chain is built from TRBV6-6 and TRBJ2-5; 9 bases map to TRBD2. The source material was naive CD4+ T cells sorted from blood. Subset meaning: CD45RA+ positively selected. CDR3 protein: CASSYSSRGGRKTQYF. CDR3 DNA sequence: TGTGCCAGCAGTTACTCGTCGCGGGGGGGCAGGAAGACCCAGTACTTC.